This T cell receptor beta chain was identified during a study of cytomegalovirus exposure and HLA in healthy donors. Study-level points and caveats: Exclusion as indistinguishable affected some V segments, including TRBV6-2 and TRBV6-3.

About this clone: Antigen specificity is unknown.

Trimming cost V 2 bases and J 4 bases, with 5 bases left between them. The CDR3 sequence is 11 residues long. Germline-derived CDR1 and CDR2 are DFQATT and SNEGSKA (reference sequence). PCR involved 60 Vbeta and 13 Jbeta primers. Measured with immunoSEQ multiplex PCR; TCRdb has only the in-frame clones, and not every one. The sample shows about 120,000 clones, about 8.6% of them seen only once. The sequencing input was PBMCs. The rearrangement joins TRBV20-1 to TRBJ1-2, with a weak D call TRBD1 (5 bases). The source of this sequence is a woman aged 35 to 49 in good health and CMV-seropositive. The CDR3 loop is CSARTGYGYTF. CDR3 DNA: TGCAGTGCTAGAACAGGCTATGGCTACACCTTC.